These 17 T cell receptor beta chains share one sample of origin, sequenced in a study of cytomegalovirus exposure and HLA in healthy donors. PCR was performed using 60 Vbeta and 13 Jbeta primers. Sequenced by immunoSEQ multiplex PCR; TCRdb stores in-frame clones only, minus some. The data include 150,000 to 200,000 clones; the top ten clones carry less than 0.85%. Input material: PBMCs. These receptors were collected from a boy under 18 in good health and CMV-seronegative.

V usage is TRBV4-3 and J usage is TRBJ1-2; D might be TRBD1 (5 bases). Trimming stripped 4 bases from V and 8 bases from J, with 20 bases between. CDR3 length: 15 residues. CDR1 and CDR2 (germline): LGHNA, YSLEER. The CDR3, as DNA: TGCGCCAGCAGCCCCGTCAGGTCCCAGGGAGGAGGCTACACCTTC. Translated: CASSPVRSQGGGYTF.

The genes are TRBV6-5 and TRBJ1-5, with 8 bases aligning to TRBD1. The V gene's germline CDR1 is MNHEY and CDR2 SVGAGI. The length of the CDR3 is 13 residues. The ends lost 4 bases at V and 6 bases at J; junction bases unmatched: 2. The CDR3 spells CASSSGGVQPQHF. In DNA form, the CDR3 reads TGTGCCAGCAGTTCAGGGGGCGTTCAGCCCCAGCATTTT.

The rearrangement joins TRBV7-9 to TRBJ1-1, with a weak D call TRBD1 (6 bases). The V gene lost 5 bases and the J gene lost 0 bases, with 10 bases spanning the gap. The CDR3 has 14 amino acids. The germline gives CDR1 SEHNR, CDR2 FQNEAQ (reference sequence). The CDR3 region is CASSPGDMNTEAFF. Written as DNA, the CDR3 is TGTGCCAGCAGCCCAGGGGATATGAACACTGAAGCTTTCTTT. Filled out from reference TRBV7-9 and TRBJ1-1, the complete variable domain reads DTGVSQNPRHKITKRGQNVTFRCDPISEHNRLYWYRQTLGQGPEFLTYFQNEAQLEKSRLLSDRFSAERPKGSFSTLEIQRTEQGDSAMYLCASSPGDMNTEAFFGQGTRLTVV.

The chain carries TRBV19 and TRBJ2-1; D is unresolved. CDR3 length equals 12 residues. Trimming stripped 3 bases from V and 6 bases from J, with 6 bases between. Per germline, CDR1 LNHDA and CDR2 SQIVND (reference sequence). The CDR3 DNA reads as TGTGCCAGTAGTATCAACGGCAATGAGCAGTTCTTC. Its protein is CASSINGNEQFF.

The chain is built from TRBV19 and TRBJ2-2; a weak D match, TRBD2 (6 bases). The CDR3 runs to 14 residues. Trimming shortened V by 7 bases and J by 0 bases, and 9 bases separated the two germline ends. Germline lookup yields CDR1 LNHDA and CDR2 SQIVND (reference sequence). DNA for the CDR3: TGTGCCAGTACCGGGGAGGCGAACACCGGGGAGCTGTTTTTT. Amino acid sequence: CASTGEANTGELFF.

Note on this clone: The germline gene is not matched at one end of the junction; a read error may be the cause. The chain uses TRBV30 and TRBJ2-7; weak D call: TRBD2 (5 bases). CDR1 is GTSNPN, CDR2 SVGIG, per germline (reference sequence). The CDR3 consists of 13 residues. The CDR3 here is CAWGSAGGYERYF. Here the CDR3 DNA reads TGTGCCTGGGGGTCGGCGGGCGGGTACGAGCGGTACTTC.

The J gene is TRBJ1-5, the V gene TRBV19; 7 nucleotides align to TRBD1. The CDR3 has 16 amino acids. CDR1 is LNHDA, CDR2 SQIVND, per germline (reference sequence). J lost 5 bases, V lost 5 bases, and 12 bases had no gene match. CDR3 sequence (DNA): TGTGCCAGTAGTCACGAGGGGGCCCTAGCCCATCAGCCCCAGCATTTT. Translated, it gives CASSHEGALAHQPQHF.

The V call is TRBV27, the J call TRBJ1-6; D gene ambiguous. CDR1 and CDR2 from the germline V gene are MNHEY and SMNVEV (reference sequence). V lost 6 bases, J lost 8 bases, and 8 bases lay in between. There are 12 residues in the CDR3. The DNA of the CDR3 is TGTGCCAGCAGGACACTCTATTCACCCCTCCACTTT. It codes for CASRTLYSPLHF.

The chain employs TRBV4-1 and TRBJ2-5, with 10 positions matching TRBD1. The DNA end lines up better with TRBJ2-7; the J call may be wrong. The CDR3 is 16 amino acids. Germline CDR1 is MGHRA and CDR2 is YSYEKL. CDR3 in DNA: TGCGCCAGCAGCCAGGGTCCGGGACAGGGGTCGTACGAGCAGTACTTC. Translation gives CASSQGPGQGSYEQYF.

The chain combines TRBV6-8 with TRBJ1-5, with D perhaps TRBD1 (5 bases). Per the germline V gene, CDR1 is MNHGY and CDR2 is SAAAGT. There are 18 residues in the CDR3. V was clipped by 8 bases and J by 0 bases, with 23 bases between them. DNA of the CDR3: TGTGCCAGCGGTCGGGGGGGAGCAGGGTCATATAGCAATCAGCCCCAGCATTTT. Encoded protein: CASGRGGAGSYSNQPQHF.

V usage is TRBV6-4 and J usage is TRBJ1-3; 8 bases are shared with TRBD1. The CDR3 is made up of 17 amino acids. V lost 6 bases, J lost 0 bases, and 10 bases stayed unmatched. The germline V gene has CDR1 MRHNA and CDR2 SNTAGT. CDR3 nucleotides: TGTGCCAGCAGGATCCGGACAGGGCGCGACTCTGGAAACACCATATATTTT. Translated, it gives CASRIRTGRDSGNTIYF.

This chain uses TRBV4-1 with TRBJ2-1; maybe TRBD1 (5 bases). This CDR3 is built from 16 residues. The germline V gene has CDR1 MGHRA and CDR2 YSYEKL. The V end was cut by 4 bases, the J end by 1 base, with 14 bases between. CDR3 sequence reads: CASSLNYGASYNEQFF. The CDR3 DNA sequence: TGCGCCAGCAGCCTAAACTATGGGGCGTCCTACAATGAGCAGTTCTTC.

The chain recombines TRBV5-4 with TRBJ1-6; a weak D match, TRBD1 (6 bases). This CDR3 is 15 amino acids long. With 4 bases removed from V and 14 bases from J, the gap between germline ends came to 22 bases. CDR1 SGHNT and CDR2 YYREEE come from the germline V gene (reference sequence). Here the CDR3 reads CASSHPGRLGGALHF. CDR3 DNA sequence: TGTGCCAGCAGCCACCCGGGACGGCTAGGGGGGGCCCTCCACTTT. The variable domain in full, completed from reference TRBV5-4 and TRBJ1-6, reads ETGVTQSPTHLIKTRGQQVTLRCSSQSGHNTVSWYQQALGQGPQFIFQYYREEENGRGNFPPRFSGLQFPNYSSELNVNALELDDSALYLCASSHPGRLGGALHFGNGTRLTVT.

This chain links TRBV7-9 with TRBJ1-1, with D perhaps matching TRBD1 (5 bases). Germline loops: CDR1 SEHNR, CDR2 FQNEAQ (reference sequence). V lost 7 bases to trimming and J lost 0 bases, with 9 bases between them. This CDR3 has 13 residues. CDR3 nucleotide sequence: TGTGCCAGCAAAGGGGCGGTGAACACTGAAGCTTTCTTT. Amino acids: CASKGAVNTEAFF.

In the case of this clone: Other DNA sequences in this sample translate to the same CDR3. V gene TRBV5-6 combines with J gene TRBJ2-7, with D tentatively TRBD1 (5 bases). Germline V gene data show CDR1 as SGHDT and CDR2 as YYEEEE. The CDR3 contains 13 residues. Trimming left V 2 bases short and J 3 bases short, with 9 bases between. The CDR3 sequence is CASSLTDSYEQYF. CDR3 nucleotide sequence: TGTGCCAGCAGCTTAACAGACAGCTACGAGCAGTACTTC.

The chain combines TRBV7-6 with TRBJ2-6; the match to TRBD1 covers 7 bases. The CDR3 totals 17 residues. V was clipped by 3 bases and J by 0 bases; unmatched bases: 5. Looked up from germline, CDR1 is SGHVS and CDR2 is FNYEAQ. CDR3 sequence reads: CASSFGQAHSGANVLTF. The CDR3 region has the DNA TGTGCCAGCAGCTTCGGACAGGCCCACTCTGGGGCCAACGTCCTGACTTTC.

DNA for the CDR3: TGTGCCAGCAGTTACTCGCGGGGGGGCCCGGGAGATACGCAGTATTTT. As protein: CASSYSRGGPGDTQYF. The gene calls are TRBV6-6 and TRBJ2-3; 9 bases map to TRBD2. V lost 0 bases and J lost 5; bases outside the gene matches: 6. The CDR3 spans 16 residues. Per germline, CDR1 MNHNY and CDR2 SVGAGI (reference sequence).